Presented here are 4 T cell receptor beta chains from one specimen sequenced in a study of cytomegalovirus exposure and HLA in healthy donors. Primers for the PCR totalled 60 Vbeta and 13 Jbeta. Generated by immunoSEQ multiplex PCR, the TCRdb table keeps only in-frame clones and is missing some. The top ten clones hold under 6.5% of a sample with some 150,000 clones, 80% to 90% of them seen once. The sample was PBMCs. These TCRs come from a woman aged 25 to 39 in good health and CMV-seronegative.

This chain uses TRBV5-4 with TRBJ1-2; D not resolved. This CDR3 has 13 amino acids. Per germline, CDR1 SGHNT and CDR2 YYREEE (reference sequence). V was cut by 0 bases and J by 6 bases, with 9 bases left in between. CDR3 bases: TGTGCCAGCAGCTTGGCAGGATTTCATGGCTACACCTTC. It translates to CASSLAGFHGYTF.

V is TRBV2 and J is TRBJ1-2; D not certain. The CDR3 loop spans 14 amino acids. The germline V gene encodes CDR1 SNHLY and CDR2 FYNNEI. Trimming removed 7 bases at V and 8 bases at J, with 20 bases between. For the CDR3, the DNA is TGTGCCAGCATCTATAGTTACCTAACTGAGGGCTACACCTTC. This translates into CASIYSYLTEGYTF.

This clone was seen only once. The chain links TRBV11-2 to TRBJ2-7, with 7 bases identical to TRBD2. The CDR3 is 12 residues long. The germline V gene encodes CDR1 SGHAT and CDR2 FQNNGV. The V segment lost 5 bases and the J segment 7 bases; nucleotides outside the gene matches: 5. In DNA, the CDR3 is TGTGCCAGCAGCGAAAGCGGGGCAGAGCAGTACTTC. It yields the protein CASSESGAEQYF.

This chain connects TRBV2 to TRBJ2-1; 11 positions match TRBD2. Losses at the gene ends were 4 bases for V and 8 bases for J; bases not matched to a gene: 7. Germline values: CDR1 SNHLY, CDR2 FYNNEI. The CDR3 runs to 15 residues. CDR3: CASSATSGSRDEQFF. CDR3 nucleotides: TGTGCCAGCAGTGCCACTAGCGGGAGTCGAGATGAGCAGTTCTTC.